This is a list of T cell receptor beta chains from one sample in a study of coeliac disease. Sequenced by immunoSEQ multiplex PCR; TCRdb stores in-frame clones only, minus some. In the table there are 3,500 or so clones, about 70% of which are singletons. The specimen sequenced was intraepithelial lymphocytes from the gut. The source is a man aged 25 to 40 with celiac disease. Each CDR3 is given with its conserved first and last residue. Each record gives: D gene, J gene, clone size, V gene, CDR3 DNA, CDR3 protein. The D gene is left open where the match is weak. Clone sizes are given selectively: once, few, many, or a class where the clone is expanded.

TRBD2 | TRBJ2-7 | . | TRBV20-1 | TGCAGTGCCACTAGCGGCTACGAGCAGTACTTC | CSATSGYEQYF
. | TRBJ1-1 | . | TRBV7-9 | TGTGCCAGCAGCTTAGCAGGGGGAGTCACTGAAGCTTTCTTT | CASSLAGGVTEAFF
. | TRBJ1-3 | . | TRBV30 | TGTGCCTGGAGGCCCCAGGGGACTGGAAACACCATATATTTT | CAWRPQGTGNTIYF
. | TRBJ1-2 | . | TRBV11-3 | TGTGCCAGCAGTGGGGGGGCGAAGTGGAACTATGGCTACACCTTC | CASSGGAKWNYGYTF
. | TRBJ2-5 | few | TRBV6-4 | TGTGCCAGCAGTGACCCCAAAGGGGGCCAAGAGACCCAGTACTTC | CASSDPKGGQETQYF
TRBD2 | TRBJ2-1 | . | TRBV6-1 | TGTGCCAGCAGTGAGTCGGGACTAGCGAATAATGAGCAGTTCTTC | CASSESGLANNEQFF
. | TRBJ1-1 | . | TRBV28 | TGTGCCAGCAGTTACCAGAACACTAAAGCTTTCTTT | CASSYQNTKAFF
. | TRBJ1-3 | few | TRBV5-1 | TGCGCCAGCATATGGGTCAGGTGCTCTGGAAACACCATATATTTT | CASIWVRCSGNTIYF
TRBD1 | TRBJ2-7 | . | TRBV7-9 | TGTGCCAGCAGCTTAGAGGGACAGTCCTACGAGCAGTACTTC | CASSLEGQSYEQYF
. | TRBJ2-1 | . | TRBV6-5 | TGTGCCAGCAGCGGGAGAAATGAGCAGTTCTTC | CASSGRNEQFF
TRBD2 | TRBJ2-1 | . | TRBV9 | TGTGCCAGCAGCGACGCATTCGGGACTAGACCCTACAATGAGCAGTTCTTC | CASSDAFGTRPYNEQFF
TRBD2 | TRBJ2-3 | . | TRBV5-4 | TGTGCCAGCAAGTTCAGACTAGCGGGGGACACAGATACGCAGTATTTT | CASKFRLAGDTDTQYF
. | TRBJ2-5 | . | TRBV9 | TGTGCCAGCAGCGTAGCCGATAGTGGTCAAGAGACCCAGTACTTC | CASSVADSGQETQYF
TRBD2 | TRBJ2-1 | once | TRBV27 | TGTGCCAGCCGGAAAGGACTAGCGGGGAACAATGAGCAGTTCTTC | CASRKGLAGNNEQFF
TRBD1 | TRBJ2-1 | . | TRBV27 | TGTGCCAGCAGACCGACAGGGTACAATGAGCAGTTCTTC | CASRPTGYNEQFF
. | TRBJ1-5 | . | TRBV6-5 | TGTGCCAGCAGTTACTCGAGCACGGTTCAGCCCCAGCATTTT | CASSYSSTVQPQHF
. | TRBJ2-5 | . | TRBV28 | TGTGCCAGCAGGGGCGGCGGGGGCCTGGAGACCCAGTACTTC | CASRGGGGLETQYF
. | TRBJ2-3 | . | TRBV30 | TGTGCCTGGAGTGTACAGGAACCCACAGATACGCAGTATTTT | CAWSVQEPTDTQYF
TRBD1 | TRBJ1-2 | . | TRBV15 | TGTGCCACCAGCAGGTCAGGAGGGGGCGCGGGTGGCTACACCTTC | CATSRSGGGAGGYTF
. | TRBJ2-5 | . | TRBV7-8 | TGTGCCAGCAGCTTACTTTACCGGGACTCATACCAAGAGACCCAGTACTTC | CASSLLYRDSYQETQYF
. | TRBJ2-3 | . | TRBV2 | TGTGCCAGCAGCGTCACAGGGTCAGATACGCAGTATTTT | CASSVTGSDTQYF
. | TRBJ1-5 | . | TRBV2 | TGTGCCAGCAGGAGGGATTTCAATCAGCCCCAGCATTTT | CASRRDFNQPQHF